These T cell receptor beta chains were read from a single sample in a study of T cells in Graves' hyperthyroidism and ophthalmopathy. TCRdb used MiXCR to reprocess the multiplex PCR reads, holding one entry per CDR3 protein. The table lists around 540,000 distinct CDR3 sequences, under 60% of them singletons. Material for sequencing was peripheral blood or thyroid tissue (not recorded which). The receptors come from a young woman with Graves' hyperthyroidism. Both conserved end residues are part of each CDR3. Fields, in order: V gene, clone size, J gene, D gene, CDR3 DNA, CDR3 protein. D genes are given only for firm matches. Size values are once, few and many counts, or a class for expanded clones, and some rows have none.

V: TRBV2
size: .
J: TRBJ2-7
D: .
DNA: TGTGCCAGCAGTGAAGTCAGAGACGAGCAGTACTTC
CDR3: CASSEVRDEQYF

V: TRBV7-8
size: .
J: TRBJ1-5
D: .
DNA: TGTGCCAGCAGCTTAGAGAGGAATCAGCCCCAGCATTTT
CDR3: CASSLERNQPQHF

V: TRBV10-3
size: .
J: TRBJ1-1
D: TRBD1
DNA: TGTGCCAGCATAAATGGGCAGGGGGCCACTGAAGCTTTCTTT
CDR3: CASINGQGATEAFF

V: TRBV20-1
size: .
J: TRBJ1-2
D: .
DNA: TGCAGTGCTAGAGGGACATTCGGCTACACCTTC
CDR3: CSARGTFGYTF

V: TRBV12-3/TRBV12-4
size: .
J: TRBJ1-2
D: .
DNA: TGTGCCAGCATTGAACAGGGCCTCGGTGGCTACACCTTC
CDR3: CASIEQGLGGYTF

V: TRBV9
size: .
J: TRBJ1-2
D: .
DNA: TGTGCCAGCAGTAGGGGGGGCTCTATGTTCTATGGCTACACCTTC
CDR3: CASSRGGSMFYGYTF

V: TRBV7-2
size: .
J: TRBJ1-6
D: .
DNA: TGTGCCAGCAGGGCCCTCGTAAATTCACCCCTCCACTTT
CDR3: CASRALVNSPLHF

V: TRBV7-8
size: .
J: TRBJ2-7
D: TRBD1
DNA: TGTGCCAGCAGCTTGGGACAGGGGTTGCAGGACGAGCAGTACTTC
CDR3: CASSLGQGLQDEQYF

V: TRBV10-3
size: .
J: TRBJ2-7
D: .
DNA: TGTGCCATTGCGAAGGACGGCTCCTACGAGCAGTACTTC
CDR3: CAIAKDGSYEQYF

V: TRBV24-1
size: .
J: TRBJ1-2
D: TRBD1
DNA: TGTGCCACCCCTCCTAGGACAGGGGTCTATGGCTACACCTTC
CDR3: CATPPRTGVYGYTF

V: TRBV6-5
size: .
J: TRBJ1-3
D: .
DNA: TGTGCCAGCACCGCAACCTTACGCTCTGGAAACACCATATATTTT
CDR3: CASTATLRSGNTIYF

V: TRBV29-1
size: once
J: TRBJ2-5
D: .
DNA: TGCAGCCATCCAGGGGCGGCCGAATACCAAGAGACCCAGTACTTC
CDR3: CSHPGAAEYQETQYF

V: TRBV19
size: .
J: TRBJ1-2
D: TRBD1
DNA: TGTGCCAGCAGGAAGGCCGGGACAGGGAACTATGGCTACACCTTC
CDR3: CASRKAGTGNYGYTF

V: TRBV7-9
size: many
J: TRBJ1-6
D: .
DNA: TGTGCCAGCAGCTTACCCGTGGGTTCACCCCTCCACTTT
CDR3: CASSLPVGSPLHF

V: TRBV7-8
size: many
J: TRBJ1-1
D: .
DNA: TGTGCCAGCAGCTTAGTGTTGAACACTGAAGCTTTCTTT
CDR3: CASSLVLNTEAFF

V: TRBV10-3
size: many
J: TRBJ1-2
D: .
DNA: TGTGCCATCAGAGGGACTTGGGGCTACACCTTC
CDR3: CAIRGTWGYTF

V: TRBV5-1
size: few
J: TRBJ1-1
D: .
DNA: TGCGCCAGCAGCTCGGGACGGCTAGAACCTGAAGCTTTCTTT
CDR3: CASSSGRLEPEAFF

V: TRBV2
size: .
J: TRBJ1-2
D: .
DNA: TGTGCCATCCCCGGGCAGGGGCATGGCTACACCTTC
CDR3: CAIPGQGHGYTF

V: TRBV7-9
size: .
J: TRBJ2-7
D: .
DNA: TGTGCCAGCAGTGAAAGTCCAGGGGCGTCTTACGAGCAGTACTTC
CDR3: CASSESPGASYEQYF

V: TRBV2
size: .
J: TRBJ1-2
D: .
DNA: TGTGCCAGCAGCGACCGGTCCCGAAAATATGGCTACACCTTC
CDR3: CASSDRSRKYGYTF

V: TRBV12-3/TRBV12-4
size: .
J: TRBJ2-5
D: .
DNA: TGTGCCGTCGGCACACTCAGCAGTTCCGCAGGGTATACGGGCGAGACCCAGTACTTC
CDR3: CAVGTLSSSAGYTGETQYF

V: TRBV7-8
size: many
J: TRBJ1-1
D: .
DNA: TGTGCCAGCAGCTGGGCACAGGGTGAAGCTTTCTTT
CDR3: CASSWAQGEAFF

V: TRBV7-9
size: many
J: TRBJ1-1
D: .
DNA: TGTGCCAGCAGCTTAGCGGGGGGAATGAACACTGAAGCTTTCTTT
CDR3: CASSLAGGMNTEAFF

V: TRBV25-1
size: few
J: TRBJ1-6
D: .
DNA: TGTGCCAGCAGTGAATGGCGGGCGGGTTCACCCCTCCACTTT
CDR3: CASSEWRAGSPLHF

V: TRBV29-1
size: once
J: TRBJ2-5
D: TRBD1
DNA: TGCAGCGCGGGACAGGCCCAGTACTTC
CDR3: CSAGQAQYF

V: TRBV7-3
size: once
J: TRBJ2-2
D: .
DNA: TGTGCCAGCAGCCAAGAAGGGTTGAGCGACACCGGGGAGCTGTTTTTT
CDR3: CASSQEGLSDTGELFF

V: TRBV4-1
size: .
J: TRBJ2-3
D: TRBD2
DNA: TGCGCCAGCAGGCGGCTAGCGGGAAGTGCATCCACAGATACGCAGTATTTT
CDR3: CASRRLAGSASTDTQYF

V: TRBV11-1
size: .
J: TRBJ2-3
D: TRBD2
DNA: TGTGCCAGCAGCTTAGAACGGGAGGGTACAGATACGCAGTATTTT
CDR3: CASSLEREGTDTQYF

V: TRBV11-2
size: .
J: TRBJ1-1
D: .
DNA: TGTGCCAGCAGCTCCGAGGCATTCGGGGTTTACAGCACTGAAGCTTTCTTT
CDR3: CASSSEAFGVYSTEAFF

V: TRBV9
size: few
J: TRBJ1-1
D: .
DNA: TGTGCCAGCAGCGTTTTCATAAGTACTGAAGCTTTCTTT
CDR3: CASSVFISTEAFF

V: TRBV7-4
size: .
J: TRBJ2-1
D: .
DNA: TGTGCCAGCAGCTTAGATGGTCTGGATGAGCAGTTCTTC
CDR3: CASSLDGLDEQFF

V: TRBV19
size: few
J: TRBJ2-2
D: .
DNA: TGTGCCAGTTTGGACAGCGCGAACACCGGGGAGCTGTTTTTT
CDR3: CASLDSANTGELFF

V: TRBV2
size: once
J: TRBJ2-5
D: TRBD2
DNA: TGTGCCAGCAGCCAAGTTCCCCTCGGACTAGCGAGTCCGGGGGAGACCCAGTACTTC
CDR3: CASSQVPLGLASPGETQYF

V: TRBV29-1
size: many
J: TRBJ1-4
D: TRBD1
DNA: TGCAGCGTTGAAGAGAACAGGGGGGATAGGGAAAAACTGTTTTTT
CDR3: CSVEENRGDREKLFF

V: TRBV29-1
size: few
J: TRBJ1-5
D: TRBD1
DNA: TGCAGCGTTGATGGACAGGGCAATCAGCCCCAGCATTTT
CDR3: CSVDGQGNQPQHF

V: TRBV11-2
size: many
J: TRBJ2-5
D: .
DNA: TGTGCCAGCAGCTTAGATCCGCAGAAGACTTCCGACTTC
CDR3: CASSLDPQKTSDF

V: TRBV2
size: few
J: TRBJ2-3
D: TRBD1
DNA: TGTGCCAGCAGTGACCGGACAGGGGCCACAGATACGCAGTATTTT
CDR3: CASSDRTGATDTQYF